The 30 T cell receptor beta chains in this list originate from one sample, sequenced in a study of identical twins. MiXCR was run by TCRdb on the 5' RACE reads, yielding one entry per CDR3 protein. The table records 500,000 or so distinct CDR3 sequences, roughly 21% of them present only once. The data also belong to a second study, concerning T cells expressing NK-cell markers.

The sequenced sample consisted of CD4+ T cells sorted from blood. These TCRs come from a woman under 30 in good health.

V is TRBV4-3 and J is TRBJ2-7; D is possibly TRBD2 (5 bases). Trimming pared 0 bases from V and 6 bases from J, leaving 9 bases between. Germline loops: CDR1 LGHNA, CDR2 YSLEER. The CDR3 length is 13 residues. In nucleotides, the CDR3 is TGCGCCAGCAGCCAAGATAGGAGGAGCGAGCAGTACTTC. Protein: CASSQDRRSEQYF.

This clonotype occurred a few times. The chain has TRBV10-3 and TRBJ2-5, with D maybe TRBD1 (6 bases). V was clipped by 10 bases and J by 4 bases, with 19 bases between them. The CDR3 contains 14 residues. From germline, CDR1 is ENHRY and CDR2 SYGVKD. The CDR3 reads CATKLQGSLETQYF. The CDR3 nucleotides are TGTGCCACCAAGCTCCAGGGGTCCTTAGAGACCCAGTACTTC.

The rearrangement links TRBV6-5 to TRBJ2-5, with D possibly TRBD2 on 6 matching bases. The germline V and J ends were trimmed by 2 bases and 3 bases, with 10 bases remaining between them. In germline, CDR1 is MNHEY, CDR2 SVGAGI. This CDR3 has 14 amino acids. CDR3 DNA: TGTGCCAGCAGTTACGGGCCGGGGGAAGAGACCCAGTACTTC. This codes for CASSYGPGEETQYF.

The chain links TRBV6-1 to TRBJ2-2; 9 nucleotides match TRBD1. The CDR3 is made up of 15 amino acids. Per germline, CDR1 MNHNS and CDR2 SASEGT. V shed 7 bases and J 3 bases; nucleotides not matched to a gene: 6. The DNA of the CDR3 is TGTGCCAGCAATCGAAGGACAGGGGACACCGGGGAGCTGTTTTTT. Translating gives CASNRRTGDTGELFF.

The gene calls are TRBV7-3 and TRBJ2-5, with 9 bases that match TRBD1. Per the germline V gene, CDR1 is SGHTA and CDR2 is FQGTGA. This CDR3 spans 15 amino acids. V was pared by 5 bases and J by 5 bases, with 9 bases of the junction left unmatched. The CDR3 region is CASSPQRTGVETQYF. CDR3 nucleotide sequence: TGTGCCAGCAGCCCCCAGAGGACAGGGGTGGAGACCCAGTACTTC. The full variable domain, in which reference TRBV7-3 and TRBJ2-5 provide the parts outside the CDR3, is GAGVSQTPSNKVTEKGKYVELRCDPISGHTALYWYRQSLGQGPEFLIYFQGTGAADDSGLPNDRFFAVRPEGSVSTLKIQRTERGDSAVYLCASSPQRTGVETQYFGPGTRLLVL.

The sample holds many counts of this clonotype. V is TRBV11-2 and J is TRBJ2-3; no clear D. The length of the CDR3 is 11 residues. Germline V gene sequence: CDR1 SGHAT, CDR2 FQNNGV. Trimming removed 3 bases at V and 5 bases at J, with 3 bases between. As DNA, the CDR3 is TGTGCCAGCAGCTTGATAGATACGCAGTATTTT. Its translation is CASSLIDTQYF.

The rearrangement uses TRBV27 and TRBJ2-3; 7 bases fit TRBD1. The junction had 9 bases not matched to a gene; V was cut back by 7 bases and J by 2 bases. Germline values: CDR1 MNHEY, CDR2 SMNVEV (reference sequence). This CDR3 comprises 15 residues. CDR3 loop: CASTVRDRFTDTQYF. The CDR3 nucleotides are TGTGCCAGCACGGTCCGGGACAGATTCACAGATACGCAGTATTTT.

The chain uses TRBV9 and TRBJ2-7, with 7 bases lining up with TRBD1. V shed 5 bases, J shed 10 bases, and the junction held 12 bases outside the gene matches. The CDR3 sequence is 13 residues long. Germline V gives CDR1 SGDLS, CDR2 YYNGEE. The CDR3 is CASSEDREFPQYF. The CDR3 region has the DNA TGTGCCAGCAGTGAAGACAGGGAGTTCCCTCAGTACTTC. The full variable domain, its missing parts supplied by reference TRBV9 and TRBJ2-7, is DSGVTQTPKHLITATGQRVTLRCSPRSGDLSVYWYQQSLDQGLQFLIQYYNGEERAKGNILERFSAQQFPDLHSELNLSSLELGDSALYFCASSEDREFPQYFGPGTRLTVT.

This sequence joins TRBV12-3 or TRBV12-4 and TRBJ2-7; 9 nucleotides line up with TRBD2. The CDR3 length is 14 residues. Germline trimming cut 2 bases from V and 6 bases from J; bases unmatched to any gene: 5. The chain's CDR3 is CASSLRAGGGEQYF. In nucleotides, the CDR3 is TGTGCCAGCAGTTTACGAGCGGGGGGAGGCGAGCAGTACTTC.

This clonotype came up a few times. CDR3 amino acids: CASSSSRDSYEQYF. CDR3 bases: TGTGCCAGCAGCTCAAGCCGGGACTCGTACGAGCAGTACTTC. The chain uses TRBV7-2 and TRBJ2-7, with TRBD2 as a possible D gene (6 bases). V gave up 4 bases and J gave up 4 bases, with 14 bases separating them. The germline V gene has CDR1 SGHTA and CDR2 FQGNSA. CDR3 size: 14 residues. Full variable domain (outside the CDR3, taken from reference TRBV7-2 and TRBJ2-7): GAGVSQSPSNKVTEKGKDVELRCDPISGHTALYWYRQSLGQGLEFLIYFQGNSAPDKSGLPSDRFSAERTGGSVSTLTIQRTQQEDSAVYLCASSSSRDSYEQYFGPGTRLTVT.

This clonotype has just a few counts. The genes are TRBV20-1 and TRBJ2-5; D is uncertain. This CDR3 spans 13 amino acids. V gave up 3 bases and J gave up 2 bases, with 10 bases separating them. Germline-derived CDR1 and CDR2 are DFQATT and SNEGSKA (reference sequence). CDR3 in amino acids: CSARISTQETQYF. In DNA, the CDR3 is TGCAGTGCTAGGATCTCTACACAAGAGACCCAGTACTTC.

The rearrangement uses TRBV4-3 and TRBJ2-7; 7 bases agree with TRBD1. Germline CDR1 and CDR2: LGHNA and YSLEER. The CDR3 has 13 residues. V lost 3 bases to trimming and J lost 12 bases; unmatched junction nucleotides: 11. As DNA, the CDR3 is TGCGCCAGCAGCCAGAGACAGGGTTCGTTGTTGTACTTC. Translation: CASSQRQGSLLYF.

This sequence joins TRBV27 and TRBJ2-6, with D perhaps matching TRBD1 or TRBD2 (5 bases each). Germline V gene lookup returns CDR1 MNHEY and CDR2 SMNVEV (reference sequence). The CDR3 is 18 amino acids. Trimming pared 2 bases from V and 0 bases from J, leaving 14 bases between. CDR3 nucleotide sequence: TGTGCCAGCAGTTTAAGGTGGGGGACGCTCTCTGGGGCCAACGTCCTGACTTTC. This gives the protein CASSLRWGTLSGANVLTF.

In its sample, this clonotype was seen a few times. The chain couples TRBV6-1 to TRBJ2-1; 9 bases fit TRBD2. The germline CDR1 and CDR2 sequences are MNHNS and SASEGT. The CDR3 totals 14 residues. V lost 5 bases, J lost 9 bases, and 8 bases stayed unmatched. The CDR3 reads CASSRTSAWSEQFF. DNA of the CDR3: TGTGCCAGCAGTCGGACTAGCGCTTGGAGTGAGCAGTTCTTC.

This rearrangement joins TRBV7-2 to TRBJ2-1; maybe TRBD2 (5 bases). The V gene's germline CDR1 is SGHTA and CDR2 FQGNSA. The CDR3 totals 16 residues. V dropped 0 bases and J dropped 7 bases, with 16 bases sitting between them. CDR3 in amino acids: CASSLAGRAVGNEQFF. The CDR3 nucleotides are TGTGCCAGCAGCTTAGCGGGTAGAGCGGTGGGGAATGAGCAGTTCTTC.

The chain has TRBV5-1 and TRBJ2-3; D not resolved. Trimming cost V 1 base and J 0 bases, with 6 bases left between them. The germline CDR1 and CDR2 sequences are SGHRS and YFSETQ. CDR3 length: 14 residues. CDR3 DNA sequence: TGCGCCAGCAGCTTGCCTACTAGCACAGATACGCAGTATTTT. Protein sequence: CASSLPTSTDTQYF.

This clonotype was detected only a few times. V usage is TRBV20-1 and J usage is TRBJ2-1; D unresolved. Deletions cut 0 bases from V and 7 bases from J, with 13 bases between. CDR1 is DFQATT and CDR2 is SNEGSKA in the germline V gene (reference sequence). The CDR3 runs 14 residues. CDR3 region: CSARDPNHGNEQFF. In DNA form, the CDR3 reads TGCAGTGCTAGAGATCCGAACCACGGGAATGAGCAGTTCTTC.

The chain has TRBV6-6 and TRBJ2-6; D is undetermined. Germline CDR1 MNHNY, CDR2 SVGAGI (reference sequence). CDR3 length equals 13 residues. V lost 2 bases and J 6 bases, leaving 5 bases between the germline ends. The CDR3 loop reads CASSYQTANVLTF. In DNA form, the CDR3 reads TGTGCCAGCAGTTACCAAACGGCCAACGTCCTGACTTTC.

This chain uses TRBV4-3 with TRBJ2-1, with D hard to call. V was shortened by 0 bases and J by 7 bases, with 7 bases between the two germline ends. The germline gives CDR1 LGHNA, CDR2 YSLEER. The CDR3 has 13 amino acids. The CDR3, as DNA: TGCGCCAGCAGCCAAGACGCCGGGAATGAGCAGTTCTTC. This sequence encodes CASSQDAGNEQFF.

CDR3 sequence: CASSLPWVLETQYF. CDR3 nucleotide sequence: TGTGCCAGCAGCTTGCCCTGGGTCTTGGAGACCCAGTACTTC. This chain uses TRBV5-5 with TRBJ2-5; D is unclear. This CDR3 comprises 14 residues. V was trimmed by 1 base and J by 5 bases, leaving 12 bases between them. CDR1 is SGHKS and CDR2 is YYEKEE in the germline V gene (reference sequence). Filled out from reference TRBV5-5 and TRBJ2-5, the complete variable domain reads DAGVTQSPTHLIKTRGQQVTLRCSPISGHKSVSWYQQVLGQGPQFIFQYYEKEERGRGNFPDRFSARQFPNYSSELNVNALLLGDSALYLCASSLPWVLETQYFGPGTRLLVL.

In its sample, this clonotype was seen a few times. The rearrangement links TRBV5-1 to TRBJ2-4, with D possibly being TRBD2 (6 bases). Trimming removed 1 base at V and 5 bases at J, with 13 bases between. This CDR3 region has 15 residues. The germline V gene encodes CDR1 SGHRS and CDR2 YFSETQ. CDR3 coding DNA: TGCGCCAGCAGCTTGATGCTGTGGGGGGAAAACATTCAGTACTTC. It translates to CASSLMLWGENIQYF.

This clonotype was detected only a few times. The chain employs TRBV30 and TRBJ2-1; D is unresolved. From germline, CDR1 is GTSNPN and CDR2 SVGIG (reference sequence). The CDR3 has 11 residues. Trimming stripped 0 bases from V and 7 bases from J, with 4 bases between. CDR3 sequence: CAWSVRNEQFF. CDR3 coding DNA: TGTGCCTGGAGTGTTCGAAATGAGCAGTTCTTC.

This clonotype appeared a few times. The chain uses TRBV10-3 and TRBJ1-1; D ambiguous. The V end lost 5 bases, the J end lost 0 bases, and 7 bases lay between the germline ends. Germline V lookup: CDR1 ENHRY, CDR2 SYGVKD. The CDR3 totals 13 residues. CDR3 bases: TGTGCCATCAGTCAGAGCATGAACACTGAAGCTTTCTTT. Translating gives CAISQSMNTEAFF.

The table lists this clonotype with many counts. The chain links TRBV20-1 to TRBJ2-3; tentative D call: TRBD1 (5 bases). V gave up 0 bases and J gave up 6 bases, with 16 bases separating them. The CDR3 runs 15 residues. Looked up from germline, CDR1 is DFQATT and CDR2 is SNEGSKA (reference sequence). Here the CDR3 reads CSARDRQGSADTQYF. CDR3 in DNA: TGCAGTGCTAGAGATCGGCAGGGATCGGCGGATACGCAGTATTTT.

The J gene is TRBJ2-1, the V gene TRBV12-3 or TRBV12-4; 11 nucleotides line up with TRBD2. The CDR3 loop spans 15 amino acids. V lost 6 bases and J lost 15; bases outside the gene matches: 16. The CDR3 bases are TGTGCCAGCAGGACCTCGGCTAGCGGGGGGCTCGGTTGGTTCTTC. This sequence encodes CASRTSASGGLGWFF.

This chain connects TRBV7-9 to TRBJ2-1, with D tentatively TRBD2 (6 bases). V was pared by 5 bases and J by 6 bases, with 11 bases between. There are 13 residues in the CDR3. Germline CDR1 SEHNR, CDR2 FQNEAQ (reference sequence). In nucleotides, the CDR3 is TGTGCCAGCAGCGCGGGACTCTTCAATGAGCAGTTCTTC. Its translation is CASSAGLFNEQFF.

This clonotype appeared a few times. This chain joins TRBV9 and TRBJ2-3; D gene unclear. The germline V gene has CDR1 SGDLS and CDR2 YYNGEE. CDR3 length equals 15 residues. V lost 4 bases to trimming and J lost 0 bases, with 12 bases between them. In DNA, the CDR3 is TGTGCCAGCAGCCCGGACGGAATAAGCACAGATACGCAGTATTTT. This sequence encodes CASSPDGISTDTQYF.

This clonotype was seen only a few times. V and J are TRBV20-1 and TRBJ2-3; D is perhaps TRBD1 (6 bases). Germline CDR1 DFQATT, CDR2 SNEGSKA (reference sequence). The germline V and J ends were trimmed by 2 bases and 0 bases, with 12 bases remaining between them. This CDR3 contains 15 residues. The CDR3 reads CSARRETGSTDTQYF. DNA of the CDR3: TGCAGTGCTAGAAGGGAGACAGGAAGCACAGATACGCAGTATTTT.

This sequence joins TRBV29-1 and TRBJ2-7, with a weak D call TRBD2 (6 bases). Germline CDR1 reads SQVTM; CDR2 reads ANQGSEA. Trimming removed 4 bases at V and 1 base at J, with 14 bases between. The CDR3 length is 14 residues. CDR3 residues: CSVAVGGNSYEQYF. The CDR3 nucleotides read TGCAGCGTTGCGGTCGGCGGGAATTCCTACGAGCAGTACTTC.

CDR3 in amino acids: CSAPLTTYNEQFF. The CDR3 DNA follows: TGCAGTGCTCCCTTGACTACCTACAATGAGCAGTTCTTC. This chain joins TRBV20-1 and TRBJ2-1; a possible D gene is TRBD2 (5 bases). There are 13 residues in the CDR3. Germline CDR1 reads DFQATT; CDR2 reads SNEGSKA (reference sequence). The germline V and J ends were trimmed by 5 bases and 2 bases, with 10 bases remaining between them.